The text below deals with one TCR beta chain. Its antigen is unknown. Using immunoSEQ multiplex PCR, the repertoire was profiled, and TCRdb retains in-frame clones only, with some absent. The sample consists of around 32,000 clones, 93% of them appearing once. The data were taken from a study of circulating and synovial CD4+ cells in juvenile arthritis. Study findings and constraints: Circulating pathogenic-like lymphocytes shared a substantially higher fraction of CDR3 sequences with synovium than bulk blood. Shared-clonotype fractions with synovium likely underestimate full repertoire overlap. Diversity here was lower than in bulk blood CD4 cells.

This CDR3 has 14 amino acids. The V and J ends lost 6 bases and 5 bases respectively, with 16 bases between them. The germline V gene has CDR1 SGHTA and CDR2 FQGNSA. The genes are TRBV7-2 and TRBJ2-5; D is possibly TRBD1 (6 bases). The sample taken for sequencing was CD4+ T cells from blood. This sequence was found in a human donor with juvenile idiopathic arthritis. The CDR3 DNA follows: TGTGCCAGCAGGCTGGTACAGGGTGGCGAGACCCAGTACTTC. This sequence encodes CASRLVQGGETQYF.